One sample yielded the 20 T cell receptor beta chains listed below, sequenced in a study of blood T cell repertoires in COVID-19. Clones were sequenced by immunoSEQ multiplex PCR, and TCRdb holds only the in-frame ones, with some missing. The profile shows a few hundred thousand clones, over 75% of them singletons. Sequencing was carried out using peripheral blood. Receptors were obtained from a man aged 45 to 65 with active or convalescent COVID-19.

This rearrangement joins TRBV7-2 to TRBJ2-7, with 8 bases matching TRBD1. CDR1 and CDR2 (germline): SGHTA, FQGNSA. After removal of 5 bases from V and 6 bases from J, the junction contained 12 bases not matched to a gene. The CDR3 sequence is 15 residues long. As DNA, the CDR3 is TGTGCCAGCAGCCCTCGGACAGGGATGGGAGGCGAGCAGTACTTC. The encoded protein is CASSPRTGMGGEQYF. Based on the CDR3 plus reference TRBV7-2 and TRBJ2-7, the full variable domain is GAGVSQSPSNKVTEKGKDVELRCDPISGHTALYWYRQSLGQGLEFLIYFQGNSAPDKSGLPSDRFSAERTGGSVSTLTIQRTQQEDSAVYLCASSPRTGMGGEQYFGPGTRLTVT.

Worth noting for this clone: The same CDR3 can be traced to other DNA sequences in this sample. The genes are TRBV5-1 and TRBJ2-5; D call uncertain. Germline V gives CDR1 SGHRS, CDR2 YFSETQ. There are 13 residues in the CDR3. Trimming pared 4 bases from V and 0 bases from J, leaving 7 bases between. The CDR3 region is CASSTEYQETQYF. The CDR3 nucleotides are TGCGCCAGCAGCACTGAGTACCAAGAGACCCAGTACTTC.

This clone turned up a few times. Other DNA sequences within the sample encode an identical CDR3. The J gene is TRBJ1-2, the V gene TRBV7-9; 8 bases are shared with TRBD1. Losses at the gene ends were 3 bases for V and 8 bases for J; bases not matched to a gene: 5. Germline CDR1 SEHNR, CDR2 FQNEAQ (reference sequence). The CDR3 is 13 amino acids. CDR3 protein: CASSFDRGGGYTF. The CDR3 region has the DNA TGTGCCAGCAGCTTCGACAGGGGTGGGGGCTACACCTTC.

This chain joins TRBV24-1 and TRBJ1-5, with 7 bases aligning to TRBD1. CDR1 is KGHDR, CDR2 SFDVKD, per germline. J was trimmed by 2 bases and V by 3 bases; bases with no gene match: 12. This CDR3 comprises 18 residues. As DNA, the CDR3 is TGTGCCACCAGTGATCGTCGACAGGGTGGAGGGCGCAATCAGCCCCAGCATTTT. Its protein is CATSDRRQGGGRNQPQHF.

The chain couples TRBV28 to TRBJ2-7; TRBD2 aligns across 11 bases. The CDR3 runs 15 residues. Looked up from germline, CDR1 is MDHEN and CDR2 is SYDVKM. The trim removed 5 bases at V and 4 bases at J, leaving 7 bases unmatched. CDR3 protein: CASSPIAGGPYEQYF. The DNA for the CDR3 is TGTGCCAGCAGTCCCATAGCGGGAGGGCCTTACGAGCAGTACTTC.

This chain joins TRBV5-1 and TRBJ1-1; TRBD1 agrees at 7 bases. CDR1 is SGHRS and CDR2 is YFSETQ in the germline V gene. The CDR3 is made up of 14 amino acids. V dropped 0 bases and J dropped 5; count of bases not matched to a gene: 4. The CDR3 here is CASSLGQGETEAFF. CDR3 in DNA: TGCGCCAGCAGCTTGGGGCAGGGGGAGACTGAAGCTTTCTTT.

This clone was detected once. The chain uses TRBV12-3 or TRBV12-4 and TRBJ1-6; no reliable D call. The CDR3 covers 13 residues. Trimming left V 6 bases short and J 4 bases short, with 7 bases between. The chain's CDR3 is CASSLEYNSPLHF. The CDR3 DNA reads TGTGCCAGCAGCCTGGAGTATAATTCACCCCTCCACTTT.

This chain uses TRBV28 with TRBJ2-1; TRBD2 agrees at 12 bases. The CDR3 sequence is 15 residues long. J lost 7 bases, V lost 2 bases, and 3 bases had no gene match. Germline V gene data show CDR1 as MDHEN and CDR2 as SYDVKM. The CDR3 loop is CASSLLAGGRNEQFF. Here the CDR3 DNA reads TGTGCCAGCAGTTTACTAGCGGGGGGGAGGAATGAGCAGTTCTTC. The whole variable domain, remainder taken from reference TRBV28 and TRBJ2-1, is DVKVTQSSRYLVKRTGEKVFLECVQDMDHENMFWYRQDPGLGLRLIYFSYDVKMKEKGDIPEGYSVSREKKERFSLILESASTNQTSMYLCASSLLAGGRNEQFFGPGTRLTVL.

Concerning this clone: Other DNA sequences in the sample encode the same CDR3. V and J are TRBV11-2 and TRBJ1-3; D unclear. CDR1 is SGHAT, CDR2 FQNNGV, per germline. The CDR3 extends over 12 amino acids. V was shortened by 9 bases and J by 11 bases, with 17 bases between the two germline ends. DNA of the CDR3: TGTGCCAGTAGCGTACGGGGTTCACCCATATATTTT. Translation gives CASSVRGSPIYF.

The V and J genes are TRBV7-2 and TRBJ2-1; 11 nucleotides line up with TRBD2. The CDR3 runs to 16 residues. Germline-derived CDR1 and CDR2 are SGHTA and FQGNSA. Losses at the gene ends were 5 bases for V and 0 bases for J; bases not matched to a gene: 3. CDR3 sequence: CASSLSGGVSYNEQFF. The CDR3 DNA follows: TGTGCCAGCAGCCTTAGCGGGGGGGTCTCCTACAATGAGCAGTTCTTC. Full variable domain (rest looked up from reference TRBV7-2 and TRBJ2-1): GAGVSQSPSNKVTEKGKDVELRCDPISGHTALYWYRQSLGQGLEFLIYFQGNSAPDKSGLPSDRFSAERTGGSVSTLTIQRTQQEDSAVYLCASSLSGGVSYNEQFFGPGTRLTVL.

The chain employs TRBV28 and TRBJ1-1; unclear D gene. Trimming left V 5 bases short and J 4 bases short, with 11 bases between. The length of the CDR3 is 13 residues. Germline V gene data show CDR1 as MDHEN and CDR2 as SYDVKM. The CDR3 DNA reads as TGTGCCAGCAGTCCACGACTGGCCACTGAAGCTTTCTTT. Translated, it gives CASSPRLATEAFF.

The gene calls are TRBV5-1 and TRBJ2-2, with a weak D call TRBD2 (6 bases). V was cut by 4 bases and J by 4 bases, with 14 bases left in between. CDR3 length: 15 residues. The germline gives CDR1 SGHRS, CDR2 YFSETQ. This chain's CDR3 is CASSTAGGATGELFF. CDR3 coding DNA: TGCGCCAGCAGCACGGCCGGGGGAGCCACCGGGGAGCTGTTTTTT. The full variable domain, its missing parts supplied by reference TRBV5-1 and TRBJ2-2, is KAGVTQTPRYLIKTRGQQVTLSCSPISGHRSVSWYQQTPGQGLQFLFEYFSETQRNKGNFPGRFSGRQFSNSRSEMNVSTLELGDSALYLCASSTAGGATGELFFGEGSRLTVL.

This clone has only a few counts. V and J are TRBV6-2 or TRBV6-3 and TRBJ2-7, with D hard to call. From germline, CDR1 is MNHEY and CDR2 SVGEGT. The CDR3 runs 11 residues. The ends were cut back, 2 bases at V and 4 bases at J, with 3 bases in the middle. This CDR3 is CASSYLYEQYF. The CDR3 DNA reads as TGTGCCAGCAGTTACCTATACGAGCAGTACTTC.

This clone occurred a few times. The chain is built from TRBV2 and TRBJ2-7, with TRBD2 identical over 9 bases. The CDR3 consists of 15 residues. CDR1 is SNHLY and CDR2 is FYNNEI in the germline V gene. V was clipped by 6 bases and J by 0 bases; unmatched bases: 6. CDR3 sequence reads: CASRGSGSVSYEQYF. The CDR3 region has the DNA TGTGCCAGCAGGGGTAGCGGGAGCGTCTCCTACGAGCAGTACTTC.

This clone was found once. V and J are TRBV10-1 and TRBJ2-5; D unclear. The CDR3 is 13 residues long. V was pared by 4 bases and J by 3 bases, with 9 bases between. Per the germline V gene, CDR1 is WNHNN and CDR2 is SYGVQD (reference sequence). The CDR3 region is CASSGCRKETQYF. The CDR3 DNA follows: TGCGCCAGCAGTGGGTGCAGAAAAGAGACCCAGTACTTC.

V usage is TRBV5-1 and J usage is TRBJ1-1, with unresolved D. The CDR3 is made up of 14 amino acids. Trimming took off 4 bases at V and 4 bases at J, with 14 bases between the two ends. Germline loops: CDR1 SGHRS, CDR2 YFSETQ. The CDR3 nucleotides are TGCGCCAGCAGCCCCGGGTTACTAGGCACTGAAGCTTTCTTT. This gives the protein CASSPGLLGTEAFF.

The sample holds a few counts of this clone. The CDR3 DNA follows: TGTGCCAGCAGCGCGATTAGCGGGAGATTGGTCGCGCAGTATTTT. Residues: CASSAISGRLVAQYF. The chain recombines TRBV9 with TRBJ2-3, with 9 positions matching TRBD2. Germline lookup yields CDR1 SGDLS and CDR2 YYNGEE. V lost 3 bases, J lost 10 bases, and 12 bases stayed unmatched. The CDR3 totals 15 residues.

The chain uses TRBV2 and TRBJ2-1; no reliable D call. The CDR3 has 14 amino acids. V was cut by 4 bases and J by 3 bases, with 10 bases left in between. Germline lookup yields CDR1 SNHLY and CDR2 FYNNEI. The CDR3 sequence is CASSASADYNEQFF. CDR3 DNA: TGTGCCAGCAGTGCGAGCGCGGACTACAATGAGCAGTTCTTC.

The chain combines TRBV7-7 with TRBJ2-4; maybe TRBD2 (5 bases). The germline V gene encodes CDR1 SSHAT and CDR2 FNYEAQ (reference sequence). V lost 6 bases to trimming and J lost 0 bases, with 27 bases between them. The CDR3 is 20 residues long. The CDR3 DNA sequence: TGTGCCAGCAGGGAGGTGGCGGACGCCCGGTTCTCACTAGCCAAAAACATTCAGTACTTC. This translates into CASREVADARFSLAKNIQYF. The whole variable domain, filled in from reference TRBV7-7 and TRBJ2-4, reads GAGVSQSPRYKVTKRGQDVTLRCDPISSHATLYWYQQALGQGPEFLTYFNYEAQPDKSGLPSDRFSAERPEGSISTLTIQRTEQRDSAMYRCASREVADARFSLAKNIQYFGAGTRLSVL.

The chain recombines TRBV12-3 or TRBV12-4 with TRBJ1-2; D call uncertain. V dropped 5 bases and J dropped 4 bases, with 11 bases sitting between them. CDR3 length: 13 amino acids. The CDR3 DNA sequence: TGTGCCAGCAGTCTTCCCGGGGTCTATGGCTACACCTTC. This encodes CASSLPGVYGYTF.